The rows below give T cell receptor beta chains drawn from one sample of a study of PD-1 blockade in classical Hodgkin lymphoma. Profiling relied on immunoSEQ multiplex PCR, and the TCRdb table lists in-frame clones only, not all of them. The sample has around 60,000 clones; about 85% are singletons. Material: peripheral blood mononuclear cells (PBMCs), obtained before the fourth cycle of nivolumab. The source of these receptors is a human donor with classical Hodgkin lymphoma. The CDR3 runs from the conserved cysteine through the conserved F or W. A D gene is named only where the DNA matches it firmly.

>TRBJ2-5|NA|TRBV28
CASAAGRETQYF
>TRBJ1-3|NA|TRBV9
CASSVSTSGNTIYF
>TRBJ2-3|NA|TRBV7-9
CASSKEGGDTQYF
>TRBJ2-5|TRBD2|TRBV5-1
CASSRAGGTTGETQYF
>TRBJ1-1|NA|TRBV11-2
CASSSIGGAEAFF
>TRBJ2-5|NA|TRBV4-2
CASSPLFRGAEETQYF
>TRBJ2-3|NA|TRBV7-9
CASSNRDTDTQYF
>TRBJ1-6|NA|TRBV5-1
CASMEGVNSPLHF
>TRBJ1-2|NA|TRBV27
CASSRQGRYGYTF
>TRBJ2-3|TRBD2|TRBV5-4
CASSSPGLAGFTDTQYF
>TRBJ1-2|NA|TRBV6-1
CANKGDGYTF
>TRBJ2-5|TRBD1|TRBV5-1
CASSPGQARETQYF
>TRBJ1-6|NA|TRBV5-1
CASSLVPSVESPLHF
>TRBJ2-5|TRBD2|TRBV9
CASSVAGGQETQYF
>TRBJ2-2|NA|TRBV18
CASSPHPTGVELFF
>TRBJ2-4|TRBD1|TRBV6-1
CASSVGQGESTKNIQYF
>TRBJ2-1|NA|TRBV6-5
CASTPYWGSYNEQFF
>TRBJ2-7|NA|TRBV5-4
CASSLEAGSYEQYF
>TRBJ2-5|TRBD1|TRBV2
CASSDYGTGEETQYF
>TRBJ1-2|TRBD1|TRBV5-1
CASRTTGLGYTF
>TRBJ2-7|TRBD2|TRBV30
CAWKPGPPTGGLAGGNSYEQYF
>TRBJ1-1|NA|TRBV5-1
CASSPRTVNTEAFF
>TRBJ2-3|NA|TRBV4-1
CASSQDTTGPPDTQYF
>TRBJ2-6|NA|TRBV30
CAWSRDTFGANVLTF
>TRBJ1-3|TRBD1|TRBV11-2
CASSSGGLGSGNTIYF
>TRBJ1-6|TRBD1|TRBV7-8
CASSLAETGVSPLHF
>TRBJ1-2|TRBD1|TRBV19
CASSIYYGQGESTF
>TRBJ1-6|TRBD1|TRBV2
CASSEVGQGNSPLHF
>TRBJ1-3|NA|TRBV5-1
CASSSEAGANTIYF
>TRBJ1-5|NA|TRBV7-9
CASSLDGQPQHF
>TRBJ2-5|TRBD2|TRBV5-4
CASSLGTSGGPQETQYF
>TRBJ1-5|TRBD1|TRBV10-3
CATARETGVQPQHF